Sequencing of this TCR beta chain was carried out in a study of PD-1 blockade in classical Hodgkin lymphoma. Overall study findings and caveats: Patients starting nivolumab less than 1 year after ASCT had lower diversity and were excluded from later analyses.

No patient escaped relapse after autologous stem cell transplantation, and brentuximab vedotin exposure varied. Of note for this clone: The antigen is unknown.

The CDR3 consists of 14 residues. Between the trimmed V and J ends, which lost 4 bases and 0 bases, there was a span of 8 bases. Germline V gives CDR1 SNHLY, CDR2 FYNNEI. The table came from immunoSEQ multiplex PCR; TCRdb's copy has only in-frame clones and leaves some out. Of over 20,000 clones listed, 80% to 90% are singletons. The TCR sequence derives from a human donor with classical Hodgkin lymphoma. The input for sequencing was peripheral blood mononuclear cells (PBMCs), taken at baseline. V and J are TRBV2 and TRBJ2-3; maybe TRBD2 (6 bases). CDR3 amino acids: CASSVSGSTDTQYF. As DNA, the CDR3 is TGTGCCAGCAGTGTAAGCGGGAGCACAGATACGCAGTATTTT. Supplemented by reference TRBV2 and TRBJ2-3, the full variable domain reads EPEVTQTPSHQVTQMGQEVILRCVPISNHLYFYWYRQILGQKVEFLVSFYNNEISEKSEIFDDQFSVERPDGSNFTLKIRSTKLEDSAMYFCASSVSGSTDTQYFGPGTRLTVL.